This T cell receptor (beta chain) was recorded in a study of early T cells in non-severe SARS-CoV-2 infection. Points from the study as a whole: Private and CD4 specificities were missed by VDJdb matching, which favored anti-spike CD8 responses.

Individual cDNA molecules received unique molecular identifiers. TCRdb reprocessed the 5' RACE reads with MiXCR, giving one entry per CDR3 protein. The table includes about 64,000 distinct CDR3 sequences, 8.8% detected once. With respect to this clonotype: Its antigen is as yet unknown.

CDR3 length equals 15 residues. CDR1 is DFQATT and CDR2 is SNEGSKA in the germline V gene (reference sequence). Trimming at V came to 5 bases and at J to 2 bases, leaving 4 bases not matched to a gene. This sequence joins TRBV20-1 and TRBJ2-4, with 12 bases lining up with TRBD2. The sequence derives from an adult who was a healthcare worker with PCR-confirmed SARS-CoV-2 infection or an uninfected control (not recorded which). This material consisted of whole blood, taken at baseline. CDR3 nucleotides: TGCAGTGCTCAGACTAGCGGGAGAACCAAAAACATTCAGTACTTC. Translating gives CSAQTSGRTKNIQYF.